These T cell receptor beta chains were read from a single sample in a study of beta chain features in type 1 diabetes. Some clones are missing from TCRdb's copy, which holds only in-frame ones; the method was immunoSEQ multiplex PCR. The sample records hundreds of thousands of clones, roughly 13% being singletons. Source material: naive CD4+ T cells from blood. These receptors all come from a man younger than 35 with type 1 diabetes. CDR3s include the opening cysteine and the closing phenylalanine or tryptophan. D genes are given only for firm matches. Size tells how often a clone was seen (once, few, many) or the class of an expanded clone, and some rows leave it out.

V	J	D	size	CDR3	DNA
TRBV5-1	TRBJ2-3	TRBD2	NA	CASSLSSGFTDTQYF	TGCGCCAGCAGCCTTTCTAGCGGATTCACAGATACGCAGTATTTT
TRBV11-3	TRBJ2-5	NA	NA	CASSPTGQETQYF	TGTGCCAGCAGCCCCACAGGGCAAGAGACCCAGTACTTC
TRBV23-1	TRBJ1-1	TRBD1	few	CASRHRTGLANTEAFF	TGCGCCAGCAGACACAGGACAGGGTTGGCGAACACTGAAGCTTTCTTT
TRBV7-3	TRBJ2-2	NA	few	CASSLTGPNTGELFF	TGTGCCAGCAGCTTAACAGGGCCGAACACCGGGGAGCTGTTTTTT
TRBV6-5	TRBJ1-6	NA	NA	CASSYSSDSLLHF	TGTGCCAGCAGTTACTCATCAGACAGCCTGCTCCACTTT
TRBV19	TRBJ1-2	NA	NA	CASSILRFPNYGYTF	TGTGCCAGTAGTATCCTACGTTTCCCTAACTATGGCTACACCTTC
TRBV18	TRBJ1-1	NA	few	CASSPTVNTEAFF	TGTGCCAGCTCACCAACGGTGAACACTGAAGCTTTCTTT
TRBV2	TRBJ2-6	TRBD2	NA	CASSARLAGLFSGANVLTF	TGTGCCAGCAGTGCCCGACTAGCGGGGTTATTCTCTGGGGCCAACGTCCTGACTTTC
TRBV18	TRBJ1-1	NA	NA	CASSPQGVNTEAFF	TGTGCCAGCTCACCACAGGGTGTGAACACTGAAGCTTTCTTT
TRBV10-2	TRBJ1-3	NA	NA	CASSEGLRNTIYF	TGCGCCAGCAGTGAAGGCCTCCGGAACACCATATATTTT
TRBV7-9	TRBJ2-5	TRBD2	NA	CASRRGLGAETQYF	TGTGCCAGCAGACGGGGACTAGGGGCGGAGACCCAGTACTTC
TRBV13	TRBJ1-6	NA	NA	CASRPGAGRNSPLHF	TGTGCCAGCAGGCCAGGGGCCGGGAGGAATTCACCCCTCCACTTT
TRBV18	TRBJ2-5	TRBD2	NA	CASSQGLEETQYF	TGTGCCAGCTCGCAAGGACTAGAGGAGACCCAGTACTTC
TRBV7-3	TRBJ2-1	NA	NA	CASSPGGASVGQFF	TGTGCCAGCAGCCCCGGCGGGGCTAGCGTTGGGCAGTTCTTC
TRBV5-1	TRBJ1-1	TRBD1	few	CASSSSGQGLTEAFF	TGCGCCAGCAGCTCGTCGGGACAGGGCCTCACTGAAGCTTTCTTT
TRBV7-2	TRBJ2-7	NA	few	CASTPVAPNSYEQYF	TGTGCCAGCACCCCAGTGGCACCGAACTCCTACGAGCAGTACTTC
TRBV2	TRBJ1-5	NA	NA	CASRDRYLGGPQHF	TGTGCCAGCAGGGACCGGTACTTAGGGGGGCCCCAGCATTTT
TRBV7-3	TRBJ2-1	NA	few	CASSPGTYNEQFF	TGTGCCAGCAGCCCGGGGACCTACAATGAGCAGTTCTTC
TRBV30	TRBJ2-3	NA	NA	CAWSKLGSSTDTQYF	TGTGCCTGGAGTAAACTAGGGAGTTCCACAGATACGCAGTATTTT
TRBV6-1	TRBJ2-5	NA	NA	CASTRVETQYF	TGTGCCAGCACCAGGGTGGAGACCCAGTACTTC
TRBV28	TRBJ2-1	NA	NA	CAITRSSFSYNEQFF	TGTGCCATAACTCGAAGCTCGTTCTCCTACAATGAGCAGTTCTTC